This T cell receptor (beta chain) was recovered during a study of CD8 T cells in ankylosing spondylitis. Study results and caveats: Blood from ankylosing spondylitis patients appeared to carry a characteristic roughly 8-variant TCR beta motif.

A word on this clonotype: The antigen is not known.

The CDR3 consists of 16 residues. The J segment lost 7 bases and the V segment lost 5 bases, leaving 8 bases of the junction unmatched. In TCRdb, the 5' RACE reads were re-called with MiXCR into one record per CDR3 protein. The data contain about 800,000 distinct CDR3 sequences, 12% of them singletons. The TCR sequence derives from a male donor with ankylosing spondylitis. J is TRBJ2-2 and V is TRBV12-3 or TRBV12-4; 12 nucleotides agree with TRBD2. What was sequenced was blood, either unsorted or a sorted T cell fraction (not recorded which). The CDR3 region is CASSQTSGSWGGELFF. DNA of the CDR3: TGTGCCAGCAGTCAGACTAGCGGGAGCTGGGGCGGGGAGCTGTTTTTT.